What follows are 2 T cell receptor beta chains derived from one specimen sequenced in a study of shared clonotypes between healthy human individuals. Here immunoSEQ multiplex PCR was the method, and the copy in TCRdb shows in-frame clones only, minus some. The table has some 1.1 million clones, around three quarters seen once. Sequencing was done on a sample of memory CD4+ T cells from PBMCs. Regarding subset: CD45RA-negative fraction. These receptors were obtained from a man aged 18-30 years in good health. Some clones in this sample may be carry-over from other donors' samples.

This chain uses TRBV6-4 with TRBJ2-7; TRBD1 might be the D (5 bases). Germline-derived CDR1 and CDR2 are MRHNA and SNTAGT. Trimming stripped 2 bases from V and 3 bases from J, with 14 bases between. The CDR3 is 15 amino acids. For the CDR3, the DNA is TGTGCCAGCAGTGACCCAGGGTATCACGGCTACGAGCAGTACTTC. The encoded protein is CASSDPGYHGYEQYF.

This clone was observed a few times. This chain's CDR3 is CASSQWTGGGQPQHF. As DNA, the CDR3 is TGCGCCAGCAGCCAGTGGACAGGGGGAGGTCAGCCCCAGCATTTT. J is TRBJ1-5 and V is TRBV4-3; 10 bases line up with TRBD1. With V trimmed by 3 bases and J by 6 bases, 5 bases remained unmatched. Germline loops: CDR1 LGHNA, CDR2 YSLEER. The CDR3 runs 15 residues.